This T cell receptor beta chain was recovered during a study of T cells in localized non-small cell lung cancer. TCRdb keeps only in-frame clones here, not all; method: immunoSEQ multiplex PCR. The data hold roughly 66,000 clones, with under 90% observed a single time. Concerning this clone: Because the CDR3's place on the DNA is in doubt, the DNA is left out and the CDR3 is given as listed by TCRdb.

The CDR3 is made up of 13 amino acids, end residues included. Germline-derived CDR1 and CDR2 are SGHTA and FQGNSA. The chain is built from TRBV7-2 and TRBJ2-6; the D call in the table, TRBD2, was not verified against the DNA. This specimen consisted of peripheral blood, obtained before any cancer treatment. This TCR derives from a woman aged 35-75 years with stage I lung adenocarcinoma. The CDR3 region is CASSLLRANVLTF.